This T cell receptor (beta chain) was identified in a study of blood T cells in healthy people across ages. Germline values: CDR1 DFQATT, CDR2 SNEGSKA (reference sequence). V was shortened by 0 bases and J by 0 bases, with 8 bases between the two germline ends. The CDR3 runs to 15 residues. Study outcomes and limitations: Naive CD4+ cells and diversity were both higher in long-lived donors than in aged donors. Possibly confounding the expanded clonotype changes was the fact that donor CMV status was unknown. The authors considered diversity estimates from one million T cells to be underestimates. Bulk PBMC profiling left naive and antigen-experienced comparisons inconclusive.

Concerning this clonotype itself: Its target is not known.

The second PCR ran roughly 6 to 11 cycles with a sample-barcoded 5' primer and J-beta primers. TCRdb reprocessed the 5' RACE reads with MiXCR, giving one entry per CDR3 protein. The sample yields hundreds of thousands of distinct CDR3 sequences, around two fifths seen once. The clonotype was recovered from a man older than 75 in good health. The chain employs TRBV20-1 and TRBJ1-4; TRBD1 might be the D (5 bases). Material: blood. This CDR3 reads CSARDKGTTNEKLFF. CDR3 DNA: TGCAGTGCTAGAGATAAGGGGACAACTAATGAAAAACTGTTTTTT.